In its sample, the clone carrying this TCR beta chain was seen many times. Its specificity is not known. The CDR3 is 13 residues long. V lost 6 bases to trimming and J lost 1 base, with 12 bases between them. Germline V gene data show CDR1 as GTSNPN and CDR2 as SVGIG (reference sequence). The entry originates in a study of early T cells in non-severe SARS-CoV-2 infection. Study-wide context: It was bulk RNA from unsorted whole blood that was sequenced, and the chains were unpaired. Study-level findings and limits: Sequences matched to VDJdb favored anti-spike CD8 responses, while private and CD4 specificities were missed.

Individual cDNA molecules each received unique molecular identifiers attached to them. TCRdb fed the 5' RACE reads into MiXCR, producing one record per CDR3 protein. The table shows about 110,000 distinct CDR3 sequences, with 9% to 13% occurring only once. Source material: whole blood. The source is an adult who was a healthcare worker with PCR-confirmed SARS-CoV-2 infection or an uninfected control (not recorded which). The chain joins TRBV30 to TRBJ1-1, with D possibly TRBD1 on 6 matching bases. Here the CDR3 reads CACQTGSNTEAFF. CDR3 coding DNA: TGTGCCTGCCAGACAGGTTCGAACACTGAAGCTTTCTTT.